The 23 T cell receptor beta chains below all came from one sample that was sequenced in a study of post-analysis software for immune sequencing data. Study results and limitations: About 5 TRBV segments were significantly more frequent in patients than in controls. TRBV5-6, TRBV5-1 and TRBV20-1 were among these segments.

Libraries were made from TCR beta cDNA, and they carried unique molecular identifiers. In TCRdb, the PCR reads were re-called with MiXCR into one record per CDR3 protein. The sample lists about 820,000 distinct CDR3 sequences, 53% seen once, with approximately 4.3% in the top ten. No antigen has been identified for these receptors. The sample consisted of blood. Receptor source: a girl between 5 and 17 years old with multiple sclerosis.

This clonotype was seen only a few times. The CDR3 reads CSVGVGPDEQYF. DNA of the CDR3: TGCAGCGTTGGGGTCGGCCCCGACGAGCAGTACTTC. The V gene is TRBV29-1, the J gene TRBJ2-7; unclear D gene. The ends were cut back, 4 bases at V and 5 bases at J, with 12 bases in the middle. The CDR3 is 12 amino acids. Germline V CDR1 and CDR2: SQVTM, ANQGSEA.

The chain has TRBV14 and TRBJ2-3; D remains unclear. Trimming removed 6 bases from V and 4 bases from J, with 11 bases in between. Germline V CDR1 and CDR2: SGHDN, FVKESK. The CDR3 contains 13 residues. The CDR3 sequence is CASSPRLPDTQYF. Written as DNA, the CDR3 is TGTGCCAGCAGTCCCCGACTCCCAGATACGCAGTATTTT.

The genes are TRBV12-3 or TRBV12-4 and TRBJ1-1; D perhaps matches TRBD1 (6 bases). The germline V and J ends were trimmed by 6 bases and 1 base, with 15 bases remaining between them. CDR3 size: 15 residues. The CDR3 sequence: CASSPKGGKNTEAFF. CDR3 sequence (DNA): TGTGCCAGCAGCCCTAAGGGGGGGAAGAACACTGAAGCTTTCTTT.

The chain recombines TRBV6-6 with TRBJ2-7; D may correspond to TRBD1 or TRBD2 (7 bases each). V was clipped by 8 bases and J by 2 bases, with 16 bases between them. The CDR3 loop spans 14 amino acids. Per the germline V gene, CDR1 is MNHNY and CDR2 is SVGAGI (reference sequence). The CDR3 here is CASAAGQTAYEQYF. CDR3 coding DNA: TGTGCCAGCGCAGCGGGACAGACGGCCTACGAGCAGTACTTC.

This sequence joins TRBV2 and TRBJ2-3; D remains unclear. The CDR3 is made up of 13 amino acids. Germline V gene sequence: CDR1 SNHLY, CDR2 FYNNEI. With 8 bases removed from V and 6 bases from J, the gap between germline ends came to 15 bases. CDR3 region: CASGSLPLDTQYF. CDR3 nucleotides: TGTGCCAGCGGATCACTTCCCTTGGATACGCAGTATTTT.

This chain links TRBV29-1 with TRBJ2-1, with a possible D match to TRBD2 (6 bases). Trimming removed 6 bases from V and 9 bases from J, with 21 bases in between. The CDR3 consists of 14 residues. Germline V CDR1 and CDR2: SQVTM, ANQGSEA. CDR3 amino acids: CSVGLRTTEREQFF. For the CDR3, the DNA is TGCAGCGTCGGCCTCCGGACTACTGAGCGTGAGCAGTTCTTC.

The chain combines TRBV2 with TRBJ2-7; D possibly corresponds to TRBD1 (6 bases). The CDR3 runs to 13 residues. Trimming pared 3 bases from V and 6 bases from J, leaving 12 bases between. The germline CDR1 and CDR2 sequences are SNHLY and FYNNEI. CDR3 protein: CASSESTGSEQYF. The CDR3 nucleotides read TGTGCCAGCAGTGAGTCCACAGGGTCCGAGCAGTACTTC.

This CDR3 reads CASSQDGTGNQPQHF. The CDR3 region has the DNA TGTGCCAGCAGCCAAGATGGGACAGGGAATCAGCCCCAGCATTTT. The V call is TRBV14, the J call TRBJ1-5, with 9 bases aligning to TRBD1. CDR3 length: 15 amino acids. The germline V gene encodes CDR1 SGHDN and CDR2 FVKESK. J gave up 4 bases and V 0 bases, and 1 base lay outside the gene matches.

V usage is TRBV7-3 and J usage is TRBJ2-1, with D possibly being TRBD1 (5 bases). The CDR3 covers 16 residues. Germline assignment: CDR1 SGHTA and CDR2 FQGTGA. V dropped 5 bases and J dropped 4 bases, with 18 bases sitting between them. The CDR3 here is CASSPQKGNGYNEQFF. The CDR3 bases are TGTGCCAGCAGCCCCCAGAAGGGGAACGGTTACAATGAGCAGTTCTTC.

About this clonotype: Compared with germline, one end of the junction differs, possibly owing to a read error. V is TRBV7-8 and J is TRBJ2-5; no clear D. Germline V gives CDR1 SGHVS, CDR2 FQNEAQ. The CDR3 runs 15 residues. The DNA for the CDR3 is TGTGCCAGCAGCTTCTGGCTATCTCTTCAAGAGACCCGGTACTTC. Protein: CASSFWLSLQETRYF.

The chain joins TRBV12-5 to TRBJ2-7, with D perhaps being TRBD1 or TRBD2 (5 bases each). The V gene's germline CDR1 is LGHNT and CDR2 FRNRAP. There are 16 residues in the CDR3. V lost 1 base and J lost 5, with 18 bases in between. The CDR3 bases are TGTGCTAGTGGTTTGGGACACCCGGGACCTGGGGACGAGCAGTACTTC. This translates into CASGLGHPGPGDEQYF. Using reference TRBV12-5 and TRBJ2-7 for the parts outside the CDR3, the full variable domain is DARVTQTPRHKVTEMGQEVTMRCQPILGHNTVFWYRQTMMQGLELLAYFRNRAPLDDSGMPKDRFSAEMPDATLATLKIQPSEPRDSAVYFCASGLGHPGPGDEQYFGPGTRLTVT.

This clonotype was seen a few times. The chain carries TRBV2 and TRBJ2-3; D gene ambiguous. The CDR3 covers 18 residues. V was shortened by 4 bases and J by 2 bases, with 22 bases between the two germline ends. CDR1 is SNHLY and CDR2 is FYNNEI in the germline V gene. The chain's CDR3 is CASSVVAEQLLYTDTQYF. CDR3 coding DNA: TGTGCCAGCAGTGTCGTTGCCGAGCAACTCTTATACACAGATACGCAGTATTTT. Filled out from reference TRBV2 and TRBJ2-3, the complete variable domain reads EPEVTQTPSHQVTQMGQEVILRCVPISNHLYFYWYRQILGQKVEFLVSFYNNEISEKSEIFDDQFSVERPDGSNFTLKIRSTKLEDSAMYFCASSVVAEQLLYTDTQYFGPGTRLTVL.

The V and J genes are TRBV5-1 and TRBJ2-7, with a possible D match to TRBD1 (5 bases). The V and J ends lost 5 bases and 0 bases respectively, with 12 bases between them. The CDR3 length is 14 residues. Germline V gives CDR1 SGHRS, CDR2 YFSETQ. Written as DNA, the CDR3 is TGCGCCAGCAGTCCGGACACTCACTCCTACGAGCAGTACTTC. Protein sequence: CASSPDTHSYEQYF.

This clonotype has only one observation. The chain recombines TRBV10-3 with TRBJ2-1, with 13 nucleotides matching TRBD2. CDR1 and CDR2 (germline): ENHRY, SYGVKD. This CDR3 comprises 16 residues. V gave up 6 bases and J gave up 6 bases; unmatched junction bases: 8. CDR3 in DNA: TGTGCCATCAGAAGGACTAGCGGGGGTCCCTCCAATGAGCAGTTCTTC. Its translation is CAIRRTSGGPSNEQFF.

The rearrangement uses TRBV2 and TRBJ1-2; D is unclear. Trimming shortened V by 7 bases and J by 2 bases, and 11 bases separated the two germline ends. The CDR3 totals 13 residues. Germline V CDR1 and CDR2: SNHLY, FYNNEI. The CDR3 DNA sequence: TGTGCCAGCAAGGAGAGCACAAACTATGGCTACACCTTC. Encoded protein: CASKESTNYGYTF.

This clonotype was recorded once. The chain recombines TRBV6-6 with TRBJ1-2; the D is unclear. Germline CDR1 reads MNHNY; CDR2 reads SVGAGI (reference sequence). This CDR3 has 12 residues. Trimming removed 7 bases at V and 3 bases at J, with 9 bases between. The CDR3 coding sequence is TGTGCCAGCAACCGGGCGGACTATGGCTACACCTTC. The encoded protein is CASNRADYGYTF.

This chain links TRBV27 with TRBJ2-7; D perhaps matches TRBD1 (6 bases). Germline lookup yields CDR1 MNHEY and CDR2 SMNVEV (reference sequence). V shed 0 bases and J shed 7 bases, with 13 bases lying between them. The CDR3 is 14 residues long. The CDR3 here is CASSLSNRVNEQYF. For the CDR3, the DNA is TGTGCCAGCAGTTTATCGAACAGGGTTAATGAGCAGTACTTC.

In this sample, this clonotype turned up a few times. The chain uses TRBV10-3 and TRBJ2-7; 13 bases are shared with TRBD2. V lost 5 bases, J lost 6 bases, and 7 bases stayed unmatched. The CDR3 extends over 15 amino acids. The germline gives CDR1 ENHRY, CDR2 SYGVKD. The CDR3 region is CAISYGLAGAGEQYF. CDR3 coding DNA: TGTGCCATCAGTTACGGACTAGCGGGAGCGGGCGAGCAGTACTTC.

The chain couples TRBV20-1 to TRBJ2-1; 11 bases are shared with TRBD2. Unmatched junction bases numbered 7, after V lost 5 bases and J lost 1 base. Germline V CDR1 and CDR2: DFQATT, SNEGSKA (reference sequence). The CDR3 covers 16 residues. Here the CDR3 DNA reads TGCAGTGCTCCCCACCCTAGCGGGAGGTCCTACAATGAGCAGTTCTTC. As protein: CSAPHPSGRSYNEQFF.

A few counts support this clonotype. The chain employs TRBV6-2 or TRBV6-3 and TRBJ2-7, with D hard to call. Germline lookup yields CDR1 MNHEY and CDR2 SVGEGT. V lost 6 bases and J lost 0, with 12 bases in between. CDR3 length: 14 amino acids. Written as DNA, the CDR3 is TGTGCCAGCAGACCAGACACCCGCTCCTACGAGCAGTACTTC. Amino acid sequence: CASRPDTRSYEQYF.

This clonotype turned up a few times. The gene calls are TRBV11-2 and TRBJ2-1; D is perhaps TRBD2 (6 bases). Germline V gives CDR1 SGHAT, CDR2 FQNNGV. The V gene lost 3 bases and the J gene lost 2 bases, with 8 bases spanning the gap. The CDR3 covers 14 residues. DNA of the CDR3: TGTGCCAGCAGCTTCGGGAGCACCTACAATGAGCAGTTCTTC. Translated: CASSFGSTYNEQFF.

The CDR3 DNA reads as TGTGCCAGCAGTCTAAAACTCTCGGTTGCCTATGGCTACACCTTC. Amino acid sequence: CASSLKLSVAYGYTF. The V and J genes are TRBV2 and TRBJ1-2; D is undetermined. The CDR3 length is 15 residues. V lost 5 bases, J lost 4 bases, and 17 bases lay in between. From germline, CDR1 is SNHLY and CDR2 FYNNEI.

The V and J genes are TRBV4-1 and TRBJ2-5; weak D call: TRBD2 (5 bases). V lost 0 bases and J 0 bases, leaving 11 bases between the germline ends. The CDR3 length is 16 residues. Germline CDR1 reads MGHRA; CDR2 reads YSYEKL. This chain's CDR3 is CASSQEGLPYQETQYF. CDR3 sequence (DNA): TGCGCCAGCAGCCAAGAAGGACTGCCGTACCAAGAGACCCAGTACTTC.